The 21 T cell receptor beta chains below were found in one sample sequenced in a study of T cells expressing NK-cell markers. TCRdb re-called the 5' RACE reads and gives one entry per CDR3 protein, without DNA. This sample carries about 260,000 distinct CDR3 sequences, with 0.39% going to the ten biggest clones. Sequenced sample: blood T cells: a sorted CD56 or NKG2C T cell subset, CD4+ or CD8+ T cells, or bulk PBMC T cells (not recorded which). All receptors derive from a man aged 18 to 29 in good health.

The chain recombines TRBV18 with TRBJ2-7; as DNA is missing, the TRBD2 call by TCRdb cannot be tested. CDR3 length equals 15 residues. CDR1 is KGHSH and CDR2 is LQKENI in the germline V gene. CDR3 sequence reads: CASSPGGRAQNEQYF.

V and J are TRBV20-1 and TRBJ2-7; absent DNA, TCRdb's TRBD1 call cannot be checked. The CDR3 consists of 16 residues. Germline assignment: CDR1 DFQATT and CDR2 SNEGSKA (reference sequence). The CDR3 sequence is CSARASRGHITYEQYF.

This sequence joins TRBV28 and TRBJ1-4; the TCRdb D gene call, TRBD1, has no DNA to confirm it. The CDR3 loop spans 15 amino acids. The germline V gene has CDR1 MDHEN and CDR2 SYDVKM. CDR3 region: CASRPTGGLNEKLFF.

The chain employs TRBV10-3 and TRBJ1-2; TCRdb indicates TRBD1, and absent DNA this call remains unverified. CDR1 and CDR2 from the germline V gene are ENHRY and SYGVKD. CDR3 size: 15 residues. CDR3 residues: CAISEQGASNYGYTF.

This chain joins TRBV12-3 or TRBV12-4 and TRBJ1-6; TCRdb lists TRBD1, though no DNA is available to test this call. This CDR3 has 14 residues. CDR3 loop: CASKLDQGNSPLHF.

The rearrangement joins TRBV19 to TRBJ2-7; as DNA is missing, the TRBD1 call by TCRdb cannot be tested. CDR3 length: 12 residues. CDR1 is LNHDA, CDR2 SQIVND, per germline (reference sequence). The CDR3 loop reads CASSITRGEQYF. The complete variable domain, with remaining parts taken from reference TRBV19 and TRBJ2-7, reads DGGITQSPKYLFRKEGQNVTLSCEQNLNHDAMYWYRQDPGQGLRLIYYSQIVNDFQKGDIAEGYSVSREKKESFPLTVTSAQKNPTAFYLCASSITRGEQYFGPGTRLTVT.

The rearrangement uses TRBV5-5 and TRBJ2-7; TCRdb's D call, TRBD1, is unchecked because there is no DNA. CDR1 is SGHKS and CDR2 is YYEKEE in the germline V gene (reference sequence). CDR3 length: 17 amino acids. The CDR3 region is CASSLIPFGGMRNEQYF.

J is TRBJ2-3 and V is TRBV7-6; TCRdb lists TRBD2, though no DNA is available to test this call. CDR3 length: 17 amino acids. In germline, CDR1 is SGHVS, CDR2 FNYEAQ. CDR3: CASSLGSSGSRSDTQYF. Looking up the rest from reference TRBV7-6 and TRBJ2-3 gives the full variable domain: GAGVSQSPRYKVTKRGQDVALRCDPISGHVSLYWYRQALGQGPEFLTYFNYEAQQDKSGLPNDRFSAERPEGSISTLTIQRTEQRDSAMYRCASSLGSSGSRSDTQYFGPGTRLTVL.

This chain uses TRBV4-1 with TRBJ2-3; the TCRdb call, TRBD1, lacks DNA for checking. The CDR3 totals 14 residues. Germline V gene lookup returns CDR1 MGHRA and CDR2 YSYEKL. The CDR3 sequence is CASSQFHGADTQYF.

The chain uses TRBV20-1 and TRBJ1-6; TCRdb returns TRBD1, unconfirmable since there is no DNA. The CDR3 extends over 16 amino acids. Germline V CDR1 and CDR2: DFQATT, SNEGSKA (reference sequence). CDR3 in amino acids: CSAREIQGAANSPLHF.

This chain joins TRBV5-4 and TRBJ2-1; absent DNA, TCRdb's TRBD1 call cannot be checked. CDR1 and CDR2 (germline): SGHNT, YYREEE (reference sequence). The CDR3 loop spans 14 amino acids. CDR3 sequence: CASTKVDRGNEQFF.

The chain is built from TRBV20-1 and TRBJ2-7; no DNA is available, so the TRBD2 call from TCRdb remains unchecked. The CDR3 spans 13 residues. From germline, CDR1 is DFQATT and CDR2 SNEGSKA (reference sequence). This chain's CDR3 is CSVSTSGHYEQYF.

The chain carries TRBV29-1 and TRBJ2-1; TCRdb picks TRBD2, but there is no DNA to check that call. Germline V CDR1 and CDR2: SQVTM, ANQGSEA. The length of the CDR3 is 11 residues. CDR3 residues: CSVLWAPWKFF.

The chain joins TRBV19 to TRBJ2-1; absent DNA, TCRdb's TRBD2 call cannot be checked. CDR3 size: 16 residues. In germline, CDR1 is LNHDA, CDR2 SQIVND (reference sequence). The CDR3 loop reads CASSTASGLWGNEQFF. Variable domain in full (rest from reference TRBV19 and TRBJ2-1): DGGITQSPKYLFRKEGQNVTLSCEQNLNHDAMYWYRQDPGQGLRLIYYSQIVNDFQKGDIAEGYSVSREKKESFPLTVTSAQKNPTAFYLCASSTASGLWGNEQFFGPGTRLTVL.

The V and J genes are TRBV6-5 and TRBJ1-1; TCRdb outputs TRBD1, but without DNA this stays unchecked. This CDR3 is 17 amino acids long. Germline V gene lookup returns CDR1 MNHEY and CDR2 SVGAGI. CDR3: CASSSRRDRGRGTEAFF.

The chain employs TRBV12-3 or TRBV12-4 and TRBJ1-4; the TCRdb D gene call, TRBD1, has no DNA to confirm it. The CDR3 has 15 amino acids. CDR3 residues: CASSLATGENEKLFF.

CDR3 in amino acids: CASTPLWGSLGEQFF. The V gene is TRBV11-2, the J gene TRBJ2-1; TCRdb picks TRBD1, but there is no DNA to check that call. CDR1 is SGHAT, CDR2 FQNNGV, per germline. The CDR3 spans 15 residues. Full variable domain (remainder filled in from reference TRBV11-2 and TRBJ2-1): EAGVAQSPRYKIIEKRQSVAFWCNPISGHATLYWYQQILGQGPKLLIQFQNNGVVDDSQLPKDRFSAERLKGVDSTLKIQPAKLEDSAVYLCASTPLWGSLGEQFFGPGTRLTVL.

This chain joins TRBV20-1 and TRBJ1-6. The germline CDR1 and CDR2 sequences are DFQATT and SNEGSKA (reference sequence). The CDR3 totals 14 residues. CDR3 region: CSARVVNSNSPLHF.

V is TRBV20-1 and J is TRBJ2-3; TCRdb's D gene call, TRBD2, goes unchecked for lack of DNA. CDR3 length equals 14 residues. CDR1 is DFQATT, CDR2 SNEGSKA, per germline (reference sequence). The CDR3 loop reads CSALRRDGLDTQYF.

The genes are TRBV12-3 or TRBV12-4 and TRBJ1-2; TCRdb outputs TRBD1, but without DNA this stays unchecked. This CDR3 region has 14 residues. CDR3 region: CASSLDRTTYGYTF.

The chain recombines TRBV20-1 with TRBJ2-1; checking the TCRdb D call of TRBD2 is not possible without DNA. CDR1 DFQATT and CDR2 SNEGSKA come from the germline V gene (reference sequence). The CDR3 spans 13 residues. CDR3: CSAKVGGNNEQFF.